This passage covers 5 T cell receptor beta chains from one sample sequenced in a study of CD8 T cells in Susac syndrome. Roughly 0.45 to 1 ug RNA was reverse transcribed with random hexamers. TCRdb ran MiXCR on the immunoSEQ multiplex PCR reads and lists one entry per CDR3 protein. The sample contains more than 150,000 distinct CDR3 sequences, approximately 95% of which appear only once. Sequencing was done on a sample of CD4+ T cells from PBMCs. These receptors came from a human donor with Susac syndrome.

The V gene is TRBV7-9, the J gene TRBJ1-2, with a possible D match to TRBD1 (5 bases). This CDR3 has 14 residues. Germline V gene lookup returns CDR1 SEHNR and CDR2 FQNEAQ (reference sequence). V gave up 1 base and J gave up 6 bases, with 12 bases separating them. The DNA for the CDR3 is TGTGCCAGCAGCTTAGGGACATCCTGGGATGGCTACACCTTC. Its translation is CASSLGTSWDGYTF.

The chain joins TRBV5-1 to TRBJ2-5, with D possibly matching TRBD2 (6 bases). V was clipped by 4 bases and J by 2 bases, with 12 bases between them. The CDR3 totals 14 residues. Per germline, CDR1 SGHRS and CDR2 YFSETQ. The CDR3 protein is CASSRSGTQETQYF. The CDR3 nucleotides are TGCGCCAGCAGCCGCTCCGGGACTCAAGAGACCCAGTACTTC.

J is TRBJ2-1 and V is TRBV15; weak D call: TRBD2 (6 bases). V lost 0 bases, J lost 4 bases, and 13 bases lay in between. Per the germline V gene, CDR1 is LNHNV and CDR2 is YYDKDF (reference sequence). The CDR3 has 16 amino acids. The CDR3 nucleotides are TGTGCCACCAGCAGAGATCCCGGGACTTCATACAATGAGCAGTTCTTC. It is translated as CATSRDPGTSYNEQFF. Complete variable domain (other parts from reference TRBV15 and TRBJ2-1): DAMVIQNPRYQVTQFGKPVTLSCSQTLNHNVMYWYQQKSSQAPKLLFHYYDKDFNNEADTPDNFQSRRPNTSFCFLDIRSPGLGDTAMYLCATSRDPGTSYNEQFFGPGTRLTVL.

The V call is TRBV13, the J call TRBJ2-2; D perhaps matches TRBD1 (6 bases). The V gene's germline CDR1 is PRHDT and CDR2 FYEKMQ (reference sequence). V lost 3 bases and J lost 2, with 10 bases in between. This CDR3 has 15 residues. The CDR3 protein is CASSFRQENTGELFF. For the CDR3, the DNA is TGTGCCAGCAGCTTCCGACAGGAAAACACCGGGGAGCTGTTTTTT.

CDR3 coding DNA: TGTGCCACCAGCAGAGAAAGGACTAACTATGGCTACACCTTC. It codes for CATSRERTNYGYTF. The gene calls are TRBV15 and TRBJ1-2; D uncertain. This CDR3 has 14 residues. Germline V gives CDR1 LNHNV, CDR2 YYDKDF (reference sequence). V was trimmed by 0 bases and J by 0 bases, leaving 5 bases between them.